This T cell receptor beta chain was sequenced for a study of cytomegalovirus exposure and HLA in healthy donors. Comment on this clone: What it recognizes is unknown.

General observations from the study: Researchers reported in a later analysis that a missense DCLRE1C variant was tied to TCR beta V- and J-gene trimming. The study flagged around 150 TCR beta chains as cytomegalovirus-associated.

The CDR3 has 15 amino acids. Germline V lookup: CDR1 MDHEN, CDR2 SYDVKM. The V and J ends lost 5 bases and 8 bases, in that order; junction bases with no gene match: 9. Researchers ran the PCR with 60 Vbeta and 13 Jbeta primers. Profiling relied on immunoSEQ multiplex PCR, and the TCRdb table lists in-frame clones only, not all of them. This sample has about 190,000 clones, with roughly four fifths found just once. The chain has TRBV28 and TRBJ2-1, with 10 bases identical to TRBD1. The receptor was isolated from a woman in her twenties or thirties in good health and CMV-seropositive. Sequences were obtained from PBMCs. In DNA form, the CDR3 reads TGTGCCAGCAGTCCGCCCGGGACAGGGGTCTATGAGCAGTTCTTC. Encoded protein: CASSPPGTGVYEQFF.